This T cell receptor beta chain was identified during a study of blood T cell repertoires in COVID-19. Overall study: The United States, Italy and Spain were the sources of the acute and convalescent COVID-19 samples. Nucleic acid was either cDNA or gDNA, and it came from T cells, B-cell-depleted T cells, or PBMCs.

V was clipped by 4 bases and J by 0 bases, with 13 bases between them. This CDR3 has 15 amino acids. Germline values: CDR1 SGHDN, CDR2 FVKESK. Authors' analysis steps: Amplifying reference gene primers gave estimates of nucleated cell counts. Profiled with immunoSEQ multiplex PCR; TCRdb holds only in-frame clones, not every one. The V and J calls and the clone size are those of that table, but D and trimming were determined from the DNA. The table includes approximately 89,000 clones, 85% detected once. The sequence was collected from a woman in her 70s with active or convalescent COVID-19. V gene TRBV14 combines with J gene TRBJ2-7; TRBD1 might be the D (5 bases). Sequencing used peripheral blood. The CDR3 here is CASSPRTLISYEQYF. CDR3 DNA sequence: TGTGCCAGCAGCCCCCGGACACTGATCTCCTACGAGCAGTACTTC.